This T cell receptor (beta chain) originates from a study of T cells in Graves' hyperthyroidism and ophthalmopathy (dated by TCRdb to about 2019). With respect to the entire study: Peripheral blood samples were taken at the time of initial diagnosis, prior to any treatment. In more than five Graves' hyperthyroidism patients, the study also compared T-cell repertoires from thyroid tissue with T-cell repertoires from blood. Following sampling, methimazole starting at 30 mg daily was given to hyperthyroidism patients, and high-dose intravenous methylprednisolone was given to ophthalmopathy patients. The 85 to 100 discovery patients were divided at random into training and test sets in a 7:3 ratio. A discovery cohort of around 100 patients, 43 with Graves' ophthalmopathy and approximately 60 with stable Graves' hyperthyroidism, was used to find distinguishing TCR V-J signatures. TCR Vbeta CDR3 sequencing of roughly 140 peripheral blood samples (approximately 44 ophthalmopathy, approximately 80 hyperthyroidism and approximately 17 progressor patients) is reported in the paper. Prospective prediction of ophthalmopathy was tested in an independent validation cohort consisting of roughly 19 hyperthyroidism patients and 17 patients who later progressed to ophthalmopathy.

What the work shows at the level of the full study, not this receptor alone: During validation, the model predicted progression to ophthalmopathy a median of about 6.5 months ahead of onset, with almost 71% sensitivity and more than 72% specificity. Ophthalmopathy was separated from stable hyperthyroidism by a 13 V-J signature model, with around 88% sensitivity and approximately 81% specificity obtained in cross-validation and 80%/75% obtained in testing. No statistical method was used to fix the sample size in advance, and group allocation was not hidden from the investigators. Most expanded thyroid clonotypes (frequency above 0.001) were also found in blood, which suggests that blood repertoires may mirror thyroid immune responses.

The TCR beta CDR3 regions were amplified from the RNA transcripts. For the first round of RT-PCR on the TCR CDR3, the HTBI primer set was used together with the Qiagen OneStep RT-PCR kit. Libraries were constructed in a second round of multiplex PCR, after which size selection and purification were performed. Paired-end sequencing of the libraries was performed with 100 bp reads on an Illumina HiSeq2000. The study's own analysis went as follows. SOAPnuke was used to process the raw data, with reads discarded if the reads contained adapters or uncalled bases, had a mean Phred below 15, or lacked an exact constant-primer or identifier match. High-quality paired reads were merged using COPE v1.2.5, and each unique nucleotide sequence was defined as a clonotype. MiTCR v1.1 was used to align the clonotypes against IMGT TRBV, TRBD and TRBJ reference segments. Only V-J combinations with frequency above 0.0001, covering 99% to 99.2% of repertoires, were analysed. A TCS score was defined as the ratio of F50 (clonal expansion) to E x V (chaos), with BLOSUM62-based TCRdist applied between CDR3 peptides within each V-J. Welch's t-statistics and random forest reduced just over 500 V-J features to 13, which were used in a naive Bayes classifier (R e1071). The Morisita-Horn index was used to measure how similar the thyroid and blood repertoires were. TCRdb redid the processing of the public reads, applying fastp at Q25 and MiXCR, and retained in-frame beta chains. When rows share a CDR3 protein, they turn into one entry using the most common DNA and genes. The V and J calls reflect TCRdb's pipeline rather than the authors' work. Here the sample has 800,000 or so distinct CDR3 sequences; about two fifths occur a single time. The ten largest clones represent about 9% of the sample.

A patient counted as having stable Graves' hyperthyroidism if no progression to ophthalmopathy occurred over 18 months of follow-up. Hyperthyroidism patients were newly diagnosed, had a disease duration of under 2 months, and were aged 18 to 65 years. Patients with uncontrolled infections, other autoimmune diseases, pregnancy or lactation were excluded. Diagnoses were established on the basis of clinical symptoms, serum thyroxine and TRAb, thyroid ultrasound, and orbital computed tomography. Ficoll-Paque density gradient centrifugation was used to isolate PBMCs from 8 to 10 ml of fresh peripheral blood. Total RNA was extracted with Trizol reagent, and quality was checked on an Agilent 2100 Bioanalyzer. CDR1 and CDR2, looked up from the germline V gene, are SGHRS and YFSETQ. At the junction V is shortened by 3 bases and J by 3 bases, with 15 bases in between. Including the terminal cysteine and phenylalanine, the CDR3 comprises 15 residues. This entry keeps only the CDR3 DNA: 45 bases, framed from base 1.

A note on this clonotype: Its antigen target is currently unknown. No quality values exist for individual bases; no much larger clone is one base distant.

Recombination linked TRBV5-1 to TRBJ1-1; TRBD1 might be the D gene, on 5 matching bases. The TCR sequence derives from a man in his late teens or twenties with Graves' hyperthyroidism. The sequenced sample consisted of blood. The CDR3 sequence is CASSSTGPADTEAFF. In nucleotide form, the sequence is TGCGCCAGCAGCTCCACGGGACCGGCGGACACTGAAGCTTTCTTT.